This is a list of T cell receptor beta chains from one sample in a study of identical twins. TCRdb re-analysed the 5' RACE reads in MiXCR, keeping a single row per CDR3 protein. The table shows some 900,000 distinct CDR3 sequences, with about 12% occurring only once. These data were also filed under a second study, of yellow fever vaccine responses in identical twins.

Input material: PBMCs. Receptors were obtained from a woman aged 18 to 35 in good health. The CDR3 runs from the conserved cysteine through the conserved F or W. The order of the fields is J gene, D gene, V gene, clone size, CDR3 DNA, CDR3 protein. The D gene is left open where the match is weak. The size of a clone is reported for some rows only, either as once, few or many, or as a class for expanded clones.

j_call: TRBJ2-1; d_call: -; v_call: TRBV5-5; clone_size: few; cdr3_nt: TGTGCCAGCTTCGAACGAGGGGCAAATGAGCAGTTCTTC; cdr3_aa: CASFERGANEQFF
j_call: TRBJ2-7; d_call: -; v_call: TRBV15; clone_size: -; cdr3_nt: TGTGCCACCAGCAGAGATAGTAGTCTTGGTAGGGAGCAGTACTTC; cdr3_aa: CATSRDSSLGREQYF
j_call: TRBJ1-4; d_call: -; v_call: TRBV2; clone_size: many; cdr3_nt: TGTGCCAGCAGGGGGGACGGGAATGAAAAACTGTTTTTT; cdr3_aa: CASRGDGNEKLFF
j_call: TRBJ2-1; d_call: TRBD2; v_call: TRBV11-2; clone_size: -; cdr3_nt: TGTGCCAGCAGCTCCGGTGTCACTAGCGGGTCCCCCAATGAGCAGTTCTTC; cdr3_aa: CASSSGVTSGSPNEQFF
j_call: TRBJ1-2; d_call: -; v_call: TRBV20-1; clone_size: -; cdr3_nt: TGCAGTGCCACCCCGAGTCGGGGCTACACCTTC; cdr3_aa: CSATPSRGYTF
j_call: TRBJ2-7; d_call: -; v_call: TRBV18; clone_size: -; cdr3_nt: TGTGCCAGCTCACCACCACAGGCCCGCGGTGCCTACGAGCAGTACTTC; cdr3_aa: CASSPPQARGAYEQYF
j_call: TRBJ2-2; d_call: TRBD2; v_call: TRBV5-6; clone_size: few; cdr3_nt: TGTGCCAGCAGCACCTCTACAGGGCGGGAGGGCCTTACCGGGGAGCTGTTTTTT; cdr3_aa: CASSTSTGREGLTGELFF
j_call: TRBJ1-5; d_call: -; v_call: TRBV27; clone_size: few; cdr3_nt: TGTGCCAGCAGAAGGGGCTTCAATCAGCCCCAGCATTTT; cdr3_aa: CASRRGFNQPQHF
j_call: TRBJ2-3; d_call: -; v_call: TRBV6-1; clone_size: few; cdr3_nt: TGTGCCAGCGGATGGGGTACTAGCACAGATACGCAGTATTTT; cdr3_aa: CASGWGTSTDTQYF
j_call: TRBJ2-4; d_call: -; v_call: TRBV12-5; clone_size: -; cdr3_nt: TGTGCTAGTGGTTTCGGACAGAATCTAGCCAAAAACATTCAGTACTTC; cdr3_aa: CASGFGQNLAKNIQYF
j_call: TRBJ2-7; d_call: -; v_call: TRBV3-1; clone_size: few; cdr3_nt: TGTGCCAGCAGCCAAGTGGAAGGGGACGAGCAGTACTTC; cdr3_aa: CASSQVEGDEQYF
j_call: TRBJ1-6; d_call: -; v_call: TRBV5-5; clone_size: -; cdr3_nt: TGTGCCAGCCGCACCCCCGGACAGAGCAATTCACCCCTCCACTTT; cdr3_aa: CASRTPGQSNSPLHF
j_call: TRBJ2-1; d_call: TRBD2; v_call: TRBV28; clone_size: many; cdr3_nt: TGTGCCAGCAGCTCTCTAGCGGGAGTGTCTTACAATGAGCAGTTCTTC; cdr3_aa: CASSSLAGVSYNEQFF
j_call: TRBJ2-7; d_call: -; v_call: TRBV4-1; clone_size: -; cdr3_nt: TGCGCCAGCACCCCAGGGCTTAGGTCCTACGAGCAGTACTTC; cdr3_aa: CASTPGLRSYEQYF
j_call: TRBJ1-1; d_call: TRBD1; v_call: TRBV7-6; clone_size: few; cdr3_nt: TGTGCCAGCAGCCCGGGACAGGCTAGGGCTGAAGCTTTCTTT; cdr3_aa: CASSPGQARAEAFF
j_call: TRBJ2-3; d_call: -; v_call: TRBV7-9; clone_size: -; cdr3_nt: TGTGCCAGCAGCTTAGAGTCGGGAACAGATACGCAGTATTTT; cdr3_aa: CASSLESGTDTQYF
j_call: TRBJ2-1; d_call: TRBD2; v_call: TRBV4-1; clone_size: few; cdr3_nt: TGCGCCAGCAGCCAAGATGGGACTAGTCTCCACAATGAGCAGTTCTTC; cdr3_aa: CASSQDGTSLHNEQFF
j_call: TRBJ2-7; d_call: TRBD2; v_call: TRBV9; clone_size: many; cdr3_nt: TGTGCCAGCAGCGCCGGGCTAGCGGGAGAGAGCGAGCAGTACTTC; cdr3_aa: CASSAGLAGESEQYF
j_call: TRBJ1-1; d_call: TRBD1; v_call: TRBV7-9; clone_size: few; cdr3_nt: TGTGCCAGCAGCCGAGGGGGCGCAGGGATGAACACTGAAGCTTTCTTT; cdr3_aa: CASSRGGAGMNTEAFF
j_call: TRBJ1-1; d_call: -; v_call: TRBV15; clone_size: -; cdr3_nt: TGTGCCACCAGCAGAGACAGGGCGCGAATTATGAACACTGAAGCTTTCTTT; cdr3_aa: CATSRDRARIMNTEAFF
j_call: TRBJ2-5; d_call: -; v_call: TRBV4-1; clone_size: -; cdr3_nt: TGCGCCAGCAGCTTTGTTGACAGTACATCGGAGACCCAGTACTTC; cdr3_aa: CASSFVDSTSETQYF
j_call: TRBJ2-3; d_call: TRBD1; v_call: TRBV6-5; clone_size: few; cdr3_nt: TGTGCCAGCAGTTATATAGGGGGCGAAGATACGCAGTATTTT; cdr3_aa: CASSYIGGEDTQYF
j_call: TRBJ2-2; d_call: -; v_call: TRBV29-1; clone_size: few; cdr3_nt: TGCAGCGTGTCCGGGAGTGCGAACACCGGGGAGCTGTTTTTT; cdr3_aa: CSVSGSANTGELFF